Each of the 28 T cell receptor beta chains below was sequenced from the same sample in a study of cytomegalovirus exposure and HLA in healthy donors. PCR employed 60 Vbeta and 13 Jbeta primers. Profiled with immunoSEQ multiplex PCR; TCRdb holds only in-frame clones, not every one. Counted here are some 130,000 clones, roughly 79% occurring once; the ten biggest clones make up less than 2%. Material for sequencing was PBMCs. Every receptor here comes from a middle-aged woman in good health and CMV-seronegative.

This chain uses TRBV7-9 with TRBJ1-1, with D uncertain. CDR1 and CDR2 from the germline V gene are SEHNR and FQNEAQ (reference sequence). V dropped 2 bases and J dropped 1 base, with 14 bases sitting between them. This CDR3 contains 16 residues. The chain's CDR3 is CASSLSGLLGNTEAFF. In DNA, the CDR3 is TGTGCCAGCAGCTTATCCGGACTTCTTGGGAACACTGAAGCTTTCTTT.

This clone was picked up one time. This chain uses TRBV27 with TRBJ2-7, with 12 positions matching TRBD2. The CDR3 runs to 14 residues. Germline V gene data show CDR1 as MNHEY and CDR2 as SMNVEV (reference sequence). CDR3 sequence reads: CASGLAGSSYEQYF. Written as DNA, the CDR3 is TGTGCTTCTGGACTAGCGGGATCTTCCTACGAGCAGTACTTC.

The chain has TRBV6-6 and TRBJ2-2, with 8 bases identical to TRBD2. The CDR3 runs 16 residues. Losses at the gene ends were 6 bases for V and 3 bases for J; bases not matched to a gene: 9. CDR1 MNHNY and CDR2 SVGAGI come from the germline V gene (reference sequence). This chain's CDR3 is CASRVAGTSDTGELFF. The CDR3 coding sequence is TGTGCCAGCAGAGTAGCGGGAACGTCCGACACCGGGGAGCTGTTTTTT.

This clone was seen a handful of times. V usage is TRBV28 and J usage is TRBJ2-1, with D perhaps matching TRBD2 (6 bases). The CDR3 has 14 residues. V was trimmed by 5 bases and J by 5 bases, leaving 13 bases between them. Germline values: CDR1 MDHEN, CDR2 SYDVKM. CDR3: CASSVRDLHNEQFF. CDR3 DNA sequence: TGTGCCAGCAGTGTCCGGGACTTACACAATGAGCAGTTCTTC. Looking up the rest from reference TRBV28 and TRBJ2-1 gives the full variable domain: DVKVTQSSRYLVKRTGEKVFLECVQDMDHENMFWYRQDPGLGLRLIYFSYDVKMKEKGDIPEGYSVSREKKERFSLILESASTNQTSMYLCASSVRDLHNEQFFGPGTRLTVL.

CDR3 nucleotides: TGTGCCAGCAGTTACTCCCCTGGACAGGTTGAAAAACTGTTTTTT. Translating gives CASSYSPGQVEKLFF. The chain employs TRBV6-5 and TRBJ1-4, with 7 bases that match TRBD1. CDR3 size: 15 residues. CDR1 is MNHEY, CDR2 SVGAGI, per germline. V was pared by 0 bases and J by 7 bases, with 5 bases of the junction left unmatched.

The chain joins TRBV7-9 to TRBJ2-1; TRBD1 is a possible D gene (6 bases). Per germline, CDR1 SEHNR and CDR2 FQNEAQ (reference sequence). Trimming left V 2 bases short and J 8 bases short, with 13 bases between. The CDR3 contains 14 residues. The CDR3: CASSLRQEVDEQFF. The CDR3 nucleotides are TGTGCCAGCAGCTTAAGACAGGAGGTGGATGAGCAGTTCTTC.

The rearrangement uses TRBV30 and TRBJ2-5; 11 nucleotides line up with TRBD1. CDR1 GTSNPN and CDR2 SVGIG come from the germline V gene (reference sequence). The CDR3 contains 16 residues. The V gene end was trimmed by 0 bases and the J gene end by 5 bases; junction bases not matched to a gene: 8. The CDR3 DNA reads TGTGCCTGGAGTGTACGGGGACAGGGGGATTCGGAGACCCAGTACTTC. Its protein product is CAWSVRGQGDSETQYF.

CDR3 sequence: CASSSTGLAYEQYF. In DNA, the CDR3 is TGTGCCAGCAGCTCCACGGGACTAGCTTACGAGCAGTACTTC. The gene calls are TRBV7-9 and TRBJ2-7, with 9 bases that match TRBD2. The V and J ends lost 4 bases and 4 bases, in that order; junction bases with no gene match: 5. CDR1 SEHNR and CDR2 FQNEAQ come from the germline V gene (reference sequence). The CDR3 runs 14 residues.

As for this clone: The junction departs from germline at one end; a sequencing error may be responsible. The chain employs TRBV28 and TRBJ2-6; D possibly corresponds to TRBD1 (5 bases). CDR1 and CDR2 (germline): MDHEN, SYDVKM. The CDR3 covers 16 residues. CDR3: CASSLWMPSGANGLTF. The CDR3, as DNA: TGTGCCAGCAGTTTATGGATGCCCTCTGGGGCCAACGGCCTGACTTTC.

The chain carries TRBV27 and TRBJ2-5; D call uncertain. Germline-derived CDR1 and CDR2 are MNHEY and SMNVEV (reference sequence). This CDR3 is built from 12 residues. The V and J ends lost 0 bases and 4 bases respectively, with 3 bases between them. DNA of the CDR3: TGTGCCAGCAGTTTATCCGGAGAGACCCAGTACTTC. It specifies CASSLSGETQYF.

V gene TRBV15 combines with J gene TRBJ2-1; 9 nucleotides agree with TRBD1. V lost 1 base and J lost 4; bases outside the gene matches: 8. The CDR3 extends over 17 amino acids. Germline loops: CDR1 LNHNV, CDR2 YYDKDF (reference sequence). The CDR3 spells CATSRGIGQGTYNEQFF. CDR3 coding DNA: TGTGCCACCAGCAGAGGTATAGGACAGGGGACATACAATGAGCAGTTCTTC.

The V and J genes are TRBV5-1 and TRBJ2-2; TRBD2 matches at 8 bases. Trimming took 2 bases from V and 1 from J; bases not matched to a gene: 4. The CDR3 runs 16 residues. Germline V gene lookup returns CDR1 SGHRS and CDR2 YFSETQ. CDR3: CASSFGLAWNTGELFF. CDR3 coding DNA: TGCGCCAGCAGCTTCGGACTAGCTTGGAACACCGGGGAGCTGTTTTTT.

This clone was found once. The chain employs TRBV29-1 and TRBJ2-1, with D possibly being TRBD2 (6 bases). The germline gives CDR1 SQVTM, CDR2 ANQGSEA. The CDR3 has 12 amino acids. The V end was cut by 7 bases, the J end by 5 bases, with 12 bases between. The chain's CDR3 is CSAGRSHNEQFF. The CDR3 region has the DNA TGCAGCGCCGGGAGAAGCCACAATGAGCAGTTCTTC.

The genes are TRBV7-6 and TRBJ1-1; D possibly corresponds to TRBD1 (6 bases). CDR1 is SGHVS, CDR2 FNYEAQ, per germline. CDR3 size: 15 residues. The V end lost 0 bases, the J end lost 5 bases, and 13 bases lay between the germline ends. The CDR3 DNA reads TGTGCCAGCAGCTTAGCGGGAGGGGGGAATACTGAAGCTTTCTTT. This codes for CASSLAGGGNTEAFF. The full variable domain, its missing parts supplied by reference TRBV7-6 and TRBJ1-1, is GAGVSQSPRYKVTKRGQDVALRCDPISGHVSLYWYRQALGQGPEFLTYFNYEAQQDKSGLPNDRFSAERPEGSISTLTIQRTEQRDSAMYRCASSLAGGGNTEAFFGQGTRLTVV.

The CDR3 nucleotides are TGCGCCAGCAAAGCTGAAGAGACCCAGTACTTC. Encoded protein: CASKAEETQYF. The V and J genes are TRBV5-1 and TRBJ2-5, with D hard to call. Trimming cost V 6 bases and J 3 bases, with 6 bases left between them. The CDR3 has 11 amino acids. The V gene's germline CDR1 is SGHRS and CDR2 YFSETQ.

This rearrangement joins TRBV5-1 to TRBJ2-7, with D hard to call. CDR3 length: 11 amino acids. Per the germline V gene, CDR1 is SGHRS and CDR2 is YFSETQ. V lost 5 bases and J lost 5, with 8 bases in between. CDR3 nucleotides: TGCGCCAGCAGAAGAGAGCACGAGCAGTACTTC. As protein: CASRREHEQYF.

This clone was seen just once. For the CDR3, the DNA is TGTGCCAGCAGTTCCACAGACTCCTACGAGCAGTACTTC. It translates to CASSSTDSYEQYF. The chain uses TRBV27 and TRBJ2-7; D is unresolved. Trimming left V 4 bases short and J 0 bases short, with 7 bases between. This CDR3 region has 13 residues. The germline V gene encodes CDR1 MNHEY and CDR2 SMNVEV (reference sequence).

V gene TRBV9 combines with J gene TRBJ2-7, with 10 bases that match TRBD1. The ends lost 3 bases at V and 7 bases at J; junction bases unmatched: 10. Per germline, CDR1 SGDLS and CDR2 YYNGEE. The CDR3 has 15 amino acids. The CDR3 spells CASSGGGTGVKEQYF. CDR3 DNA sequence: TGTGCCAGCAGCGGGGGCGGGACAGGGGTTAAAGAGCAGTACTTC.

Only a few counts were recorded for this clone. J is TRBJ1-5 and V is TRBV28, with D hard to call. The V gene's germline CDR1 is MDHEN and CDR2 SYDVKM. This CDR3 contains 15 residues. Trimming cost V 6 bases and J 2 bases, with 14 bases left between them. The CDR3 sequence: CASSSPEGGNQPQHF. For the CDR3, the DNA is TGTGCCAGCAGCAGCCCAGAGGGCGGCAATCAGCCCCAGCATTTT. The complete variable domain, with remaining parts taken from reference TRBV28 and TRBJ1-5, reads DVKVTQSSRYLVKRTGEKVFLECVQDMDHENMFWYRQDPGLGLRLIYFSYDVKMKEKGDIPEGYSVSREKKERFSLILESASTNQTSMYLCASSSPEGGNQPQHFGDGTRLSIL.

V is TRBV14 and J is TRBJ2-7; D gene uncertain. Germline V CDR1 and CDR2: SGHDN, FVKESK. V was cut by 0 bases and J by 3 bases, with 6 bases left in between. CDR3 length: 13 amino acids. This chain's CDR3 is CASSQDPSYEQYF. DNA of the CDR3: TGTGCCAGCAGCCAAGATCCGAGCTACGAGCAGTACTTC.

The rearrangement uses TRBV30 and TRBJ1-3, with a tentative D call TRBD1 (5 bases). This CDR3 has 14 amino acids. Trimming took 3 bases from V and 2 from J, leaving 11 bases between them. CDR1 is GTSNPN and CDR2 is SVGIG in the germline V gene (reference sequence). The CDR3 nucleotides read TGTGCCTGGAGCTGGGGAGGGGCTGGAAACACCATATATTTT. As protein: CAWSWGGAGNTIYF.

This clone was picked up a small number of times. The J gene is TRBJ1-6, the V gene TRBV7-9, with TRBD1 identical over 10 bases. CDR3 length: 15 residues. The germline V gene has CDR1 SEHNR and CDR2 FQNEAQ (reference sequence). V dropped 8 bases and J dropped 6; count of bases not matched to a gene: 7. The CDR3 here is CASGSGTGVNSPLHF. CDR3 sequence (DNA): TGTGCCAGCGGCTCGGGGACAGGGGTTAATTCACCCCTCCACTTT. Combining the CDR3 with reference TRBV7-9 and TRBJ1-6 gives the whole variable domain DTGVSQNPRHKITKRGQNVTFRCDPISEHNRLYWYRQTLGQGPEFLTYFQNEAQLEKSRLLSDRFSAERPKGSFSTLEIQRTEQGDSAMYLCASGSGTGVNSPLHFGNGTRLTVT.

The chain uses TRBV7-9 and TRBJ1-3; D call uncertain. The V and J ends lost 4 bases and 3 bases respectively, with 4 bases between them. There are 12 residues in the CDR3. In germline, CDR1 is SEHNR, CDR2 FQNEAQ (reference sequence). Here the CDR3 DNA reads TGTGCCAGCAGCTCAGGTGGAAACACCATATATTTT. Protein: CASSSGGNTIYF. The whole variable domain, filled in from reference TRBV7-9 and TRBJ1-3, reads DTGVSQNPRHKITKRGQNVTFRCDPISEHNRLYWYRQTLGQGPEFLTYFQNEAQLEKSRLLSDRFSAERPKGSFSTLEIQRTEQGDSAMYLCASSSGGNTIYFGEGSWLTVV.

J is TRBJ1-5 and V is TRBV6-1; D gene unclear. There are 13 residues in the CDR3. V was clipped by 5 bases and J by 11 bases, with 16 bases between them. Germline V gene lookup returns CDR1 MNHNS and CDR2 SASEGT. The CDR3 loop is CASSPPGRITQHF. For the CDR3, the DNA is TGTGCCAGCAGTCCTCCAGGCAGGATAACCCAGCATTTT.

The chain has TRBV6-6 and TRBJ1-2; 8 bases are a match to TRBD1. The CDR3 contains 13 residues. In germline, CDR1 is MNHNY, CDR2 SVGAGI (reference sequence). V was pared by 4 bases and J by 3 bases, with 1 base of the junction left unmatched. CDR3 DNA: TGTGCCAGCAGTTCACAGGGGGACTATGGCTACACCTTC. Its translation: CASSSQGDYGYTF.

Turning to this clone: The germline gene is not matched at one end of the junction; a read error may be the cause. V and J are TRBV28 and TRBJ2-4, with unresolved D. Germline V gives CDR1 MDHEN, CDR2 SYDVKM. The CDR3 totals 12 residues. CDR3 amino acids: CASSYNKNSQYF. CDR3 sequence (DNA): TGTGCCAGCAGTTATAACAAAAACAGTCAGTACTTC. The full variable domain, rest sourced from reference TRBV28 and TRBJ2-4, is DVKVTQSSRYLVKRTGEKVFLECVQDMDHENMFWYRQDPGLGLRLIYFSYDVKMKEKGDIPEGYSVSREKKERFSLILESASTNQTSMYLCASSYNKNSQYFGAGTRLSVL.

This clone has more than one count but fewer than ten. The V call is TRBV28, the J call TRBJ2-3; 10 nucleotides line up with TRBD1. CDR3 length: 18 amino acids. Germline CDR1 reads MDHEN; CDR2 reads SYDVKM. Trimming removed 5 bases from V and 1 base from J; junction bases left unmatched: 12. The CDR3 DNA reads TGTGCCAGCAGTCTCCGGACAGGGGGTCTCGTGGGCACAGATACGCAGTATTTT. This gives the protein CASSLRTGGLVGTDTQYF.

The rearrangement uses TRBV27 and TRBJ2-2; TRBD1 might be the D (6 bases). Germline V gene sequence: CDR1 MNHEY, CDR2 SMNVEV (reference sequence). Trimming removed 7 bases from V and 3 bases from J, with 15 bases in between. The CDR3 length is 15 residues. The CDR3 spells CASTARTGHTGELFF. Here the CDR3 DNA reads TGTGCCAGCACCGCCCGAACAGGGCACACCGGGGAGCTGTTTTTT.